Sequencing of this TCR beta chain was carried out in a study of cytomegalovirus exposure and HLA in healthy donors. A note on this clone: What it binds is unknown.

The PCR employed 60 Vbeta primers together with 13 Jbeta primers. The assay was immunoSEQ multiplex PCR, and TCRdb's table has in-frame clones only and misses some. The sample shows 180,000 or so clones, more than 70% of them seen only once. Study-wide points: No immune exposure information besides CMV serostatus was available.

Donors in the study were healthy people who gave bone marrow. At sampling all donors were nominally healthy, likely with unrecorded immune exposures. The receptor's source is a male donor in good health and CMV-seronegative. Sequencing input: PBMCs.

CDR3: CASIGGRGETQYF. The CDR3 DNA is TGTGCCAGCATAGGCGGCCGGGGAGAGACCCAGTACTTC. This chain joins TRBV2 and TRBJ2-5; a possible D gene is TRBD2 (5 bases). Per the germline V gene, CDR1 is SNHLY and CDR2 is FYNNEI. The ends were cut back, 7 bases at V and 4 bases at J, with 13 bases in the middle. CDR3 size: 13 residues.